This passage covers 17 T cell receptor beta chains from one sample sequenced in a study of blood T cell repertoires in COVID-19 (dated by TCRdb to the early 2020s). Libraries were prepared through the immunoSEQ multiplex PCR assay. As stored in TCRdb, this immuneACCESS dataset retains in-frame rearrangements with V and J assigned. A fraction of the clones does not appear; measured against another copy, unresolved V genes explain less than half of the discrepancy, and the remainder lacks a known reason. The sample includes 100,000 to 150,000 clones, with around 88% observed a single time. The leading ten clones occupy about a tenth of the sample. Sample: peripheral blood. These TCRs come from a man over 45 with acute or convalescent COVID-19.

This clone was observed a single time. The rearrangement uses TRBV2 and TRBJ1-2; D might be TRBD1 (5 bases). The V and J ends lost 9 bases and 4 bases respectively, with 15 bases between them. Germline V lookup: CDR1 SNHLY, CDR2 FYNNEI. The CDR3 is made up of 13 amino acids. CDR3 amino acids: CASQQGLGYGYTF. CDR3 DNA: TGTGCCAGTCAGCAGGGTCTTGGCTATGGCTACACCTTC.

CDR3 region: CASSPRIIRQGDSPLHF. The CDR3 DNA reads as TGTGCCAGCTCACCAAGGATAATTAGACAGGGCGATTCACCCCTCCACTTT. The chain joins TRBV18 to TRBJ1-6; 7 bases fit TRBD1. The ends lost 2 bases at V and 8 bases at J; junction bases unmatched: 12. The CDR3 covers 17 residues. Germline lookup yields CDR1 KGHSH and CDR2 LQKENI.

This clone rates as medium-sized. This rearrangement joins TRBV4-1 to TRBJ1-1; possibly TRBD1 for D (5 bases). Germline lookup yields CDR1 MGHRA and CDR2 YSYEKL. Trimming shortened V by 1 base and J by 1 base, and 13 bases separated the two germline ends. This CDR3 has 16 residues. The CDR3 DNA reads TGCGCCAGCAGCCAAGCTGAGACAGAAGAGAACACTGAAGCTTTCTTT. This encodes CASSQAETEENTEAFF.

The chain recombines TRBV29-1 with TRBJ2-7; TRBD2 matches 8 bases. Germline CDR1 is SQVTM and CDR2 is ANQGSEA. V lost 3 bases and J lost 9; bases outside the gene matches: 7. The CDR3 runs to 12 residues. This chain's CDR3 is CSVDGREGAQYF. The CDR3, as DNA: TGCAGCGTTGACGGACGGGAGGGAGCGCAGTACTTC.

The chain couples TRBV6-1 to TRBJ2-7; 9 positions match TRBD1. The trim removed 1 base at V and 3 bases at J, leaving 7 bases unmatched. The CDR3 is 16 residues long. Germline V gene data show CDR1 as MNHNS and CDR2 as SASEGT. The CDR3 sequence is CASSEVPVTGGYEQYF. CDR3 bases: TGTGCCAGCAGTGAAGTGCCTGTGACAGGGGGCTACGAGCAGTACTTC.

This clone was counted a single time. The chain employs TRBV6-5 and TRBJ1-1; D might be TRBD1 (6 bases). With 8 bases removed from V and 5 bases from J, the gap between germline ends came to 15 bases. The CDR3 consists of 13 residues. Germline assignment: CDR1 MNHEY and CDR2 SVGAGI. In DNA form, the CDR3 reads TGTGCCAGCCTCAGCTGGGGGCGAACTGAAGCTTTCTTT. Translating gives CASLSWGRTEAFF.

CDR3 protein: CASSPGTGDNQPQHF. DNA for the CDR3: TGCGCCAGCAGCCCCGGGACAGGGGATAATCAGCCCCAGCATTTT. The chain is built from TRBV5-1 and TRBJ1-5, with TRBD1 matching over 10 bases. Germline V gene lookup returns CDR1 SGHRS and CDR2 YFSETQ. Germline trimming cut 4 bases from V and 4 bases from J; bases unmatched to any gene: 5. The CDR3 is 15 residues long. The full variable domain, rest sourced from reference TRBV5-1 and TRBJ1-5, is KAGVTQTPRYLIKTRGQQVTLSCSPISGHRSVSWYQQTPGQGLQFLFEYFSETQRNKGNFPGRFSGRQFSNSRSEMNVSTLELGDSALYLCASSPGTGDNQPQHFGDGTRLSIL.

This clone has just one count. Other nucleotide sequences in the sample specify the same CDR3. CDR3 region: CASSDRGNTIYF. In DNA form, the CDR3 reads TGTGCCAGCAGTGATCGAGGGAACACCATATATTTT. The rearrangement joins TRBV2 to TRBJ1-3; D is uncertain. V lost 3 bases and J 7 bases, leaving 7 bases between the germline ends. The germline CDR1 and CDR2 sequences are SNHLY and FYNNEI. The CDR3 length is 12 residues.

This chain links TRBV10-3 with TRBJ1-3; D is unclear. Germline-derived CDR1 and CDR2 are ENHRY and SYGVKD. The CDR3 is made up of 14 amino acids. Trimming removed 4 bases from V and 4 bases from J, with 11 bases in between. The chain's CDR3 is CAISARDAGNTIYF. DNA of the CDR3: TGTGCCATCAGTGCGCGAGATGCCGGAAACACCATATATTTT.

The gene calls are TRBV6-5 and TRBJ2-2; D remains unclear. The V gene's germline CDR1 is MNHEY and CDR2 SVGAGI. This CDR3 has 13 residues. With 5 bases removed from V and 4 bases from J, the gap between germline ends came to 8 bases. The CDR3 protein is CASSLYATGELFF. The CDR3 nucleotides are TGTGCCAGCAGTCTATATGCCACCGGGGAGCTGTTTTTT.

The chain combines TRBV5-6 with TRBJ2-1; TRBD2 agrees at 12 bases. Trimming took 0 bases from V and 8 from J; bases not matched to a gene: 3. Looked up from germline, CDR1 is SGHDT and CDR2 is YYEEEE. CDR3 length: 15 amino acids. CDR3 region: CASSLGLAGVYEQFF. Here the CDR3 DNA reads TGTGCCAGCAGCTTGGGACTAGCGGGGGTATATGAGCAGTTCTTC. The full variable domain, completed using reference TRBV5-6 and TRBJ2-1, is DAGVTQSPTHLIKTRGQQVTLRCSPKSGHDTVSWYQQALGQGPQFIFQYYEEEERQRGNFPDRFSGHQFPNYSSELNVNALLLGDSALYLCASSLGLAGVYEQFFGPGTRLTVL.

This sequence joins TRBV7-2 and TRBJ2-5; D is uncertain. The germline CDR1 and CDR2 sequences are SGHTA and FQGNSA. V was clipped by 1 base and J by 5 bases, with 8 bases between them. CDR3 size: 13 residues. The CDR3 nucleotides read TGTGCCAGCAGCTTAGAGTTCGGGGAGACCCAGTACTTC. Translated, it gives CASSLEFGETQYF.

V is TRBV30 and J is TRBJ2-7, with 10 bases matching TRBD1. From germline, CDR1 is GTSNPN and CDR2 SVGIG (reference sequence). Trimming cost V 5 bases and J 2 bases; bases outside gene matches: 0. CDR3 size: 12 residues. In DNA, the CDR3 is TGTGCCTGGGGGACAGGGGCCTACGAGCAGTACTTC. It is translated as CAWGTGAYEQYF.

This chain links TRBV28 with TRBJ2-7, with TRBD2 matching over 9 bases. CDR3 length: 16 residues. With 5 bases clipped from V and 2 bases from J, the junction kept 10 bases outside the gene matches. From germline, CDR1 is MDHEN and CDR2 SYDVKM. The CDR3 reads CASSKGGGGVPYEQYF. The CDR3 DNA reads TGTGCCAGCAGTAAAGGCGGGGGGGGCGTCCCCTACGAGCAGTACTTC.

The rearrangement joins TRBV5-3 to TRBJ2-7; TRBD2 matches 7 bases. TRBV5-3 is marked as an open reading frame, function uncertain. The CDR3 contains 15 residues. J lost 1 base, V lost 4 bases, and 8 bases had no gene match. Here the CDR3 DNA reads TGTGCCAGAAGCCCCCCCGGACTAGTTTCCTACGAGCAGTACTTC. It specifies CARSPPGLVSYEQYF.

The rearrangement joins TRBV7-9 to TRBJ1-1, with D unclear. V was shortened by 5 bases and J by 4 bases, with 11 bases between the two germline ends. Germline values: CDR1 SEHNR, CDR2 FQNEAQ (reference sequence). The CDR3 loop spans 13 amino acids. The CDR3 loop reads CASSLDEGTEAFF. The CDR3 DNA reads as TGTGCCAGCAGCCTAGACGAGGGCACTGAAGCTTTCTTT.

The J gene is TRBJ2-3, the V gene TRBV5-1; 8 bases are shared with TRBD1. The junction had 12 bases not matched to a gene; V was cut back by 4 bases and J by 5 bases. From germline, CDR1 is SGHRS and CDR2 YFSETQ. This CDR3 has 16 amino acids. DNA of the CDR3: TGCGCCAGCAGCATCCACGGGTCAGGGGGCAAAGATACGCAGTATTTT. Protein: CASSIHGSGGKDTQYF.